This TCR beta chain came from a study of molecular identifiers for immune sequencing clone quantification. At least ten counts were recorded for this clonotype. Generation of bulk TCR libraries relied on previously described methods and listed TCR primers. TCRdb itself ran the PCR reads through MiXCR, one entry per CDR3 protein. The sample consists of 250,000 to 400,000 distinct CDR3 sequences, 20% to 25% of them appearing once. Germline V gives CDR1 DFQATT, CDR2 SNEGSKA (reference sequence). The CDR3 extends over 18 amino acids. The ends were cut back, 6 bases at V and 1 base at J, with 27 bases in the middle.

The chain joins TRBV20-1 to TRBJ2-5; tentative D call: TRBD1 (6 bases). The receptor comes from a human donor in good health. Some libraries in this study had Jurkat cell RNA spiked in. Sample: naive CD8+ T cells from blood, with Jurkat cell RNA spiked in. The subset here: FACS-sorted CD8+CD4-CCR7+CD45RA+ naive T cells. DNA of the CDR3: TGCAGTGCGGAACCCCCAGGAACATGGGGGCCCCCCCAAGAGACCCAGTACTTC. Its translation is CSAEPPGTWGPPQETQYF.